This T cell receptor beta chain was sequenced during a study of cytomegalovirus exposure and HLA in healthy donors. In the case of this clone: Antigen specificity is unknown.

The PCR used 60 Vbeta and 13 Jbeta primers. Generated by immunoSEQ multiplex PCR, the TCRdb table keeps only in-frame clones and is missing some. The sample has 150,000 or so clones, around 78% seen once. Study-wide results and limits: Rare TCR sequences predominated, though certain public TCRs were found in many donors. In an earlier analysis, most TCR beta V segments were productive about 87% or about 30% of the time.

At collection, donors were nominally healthy, but unrecorded immune exposures were probable. V was clipped by 5 bases and J by 6 bases, with 12 bases between them. The CDR3 extends over 13 amino acids. CDR1 and CDR2 (germline): MRHNA, SNTAGT. Sequences were obtained from PBMCs. The source of this sequence is a woman aged 18-35 years in good health and CMV-seronegative. J is TRBJ2-3 and V is TRBV6-4; maybe TRBD1 (6 bases). The CDR3 here is CASSYTGFDTQYF. The CDR3 bases are TGTGCCAGCAGTTATACAGGGTTTGATACGCAGTATTTT.